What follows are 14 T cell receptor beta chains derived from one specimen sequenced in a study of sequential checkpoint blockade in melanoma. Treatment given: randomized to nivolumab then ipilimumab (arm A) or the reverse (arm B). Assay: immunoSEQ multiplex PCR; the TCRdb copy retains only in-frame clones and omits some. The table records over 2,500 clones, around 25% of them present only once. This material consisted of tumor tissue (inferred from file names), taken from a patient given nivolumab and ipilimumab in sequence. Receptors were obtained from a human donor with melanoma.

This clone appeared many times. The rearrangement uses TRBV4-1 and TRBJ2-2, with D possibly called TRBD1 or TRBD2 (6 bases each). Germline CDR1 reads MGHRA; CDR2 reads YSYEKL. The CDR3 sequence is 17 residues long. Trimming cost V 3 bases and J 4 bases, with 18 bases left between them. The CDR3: CASSQRGALGGTGELFF. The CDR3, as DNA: TGCGCCAGCAGCCAGAGGGGGGCGTTGGGCGGCACCGGGGAGCTGTTTTTT.

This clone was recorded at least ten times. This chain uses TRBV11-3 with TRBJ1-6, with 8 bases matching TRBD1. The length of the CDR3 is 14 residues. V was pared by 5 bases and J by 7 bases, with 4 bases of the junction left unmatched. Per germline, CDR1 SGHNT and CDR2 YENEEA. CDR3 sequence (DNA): TGTGCCAGCAGCCAACAGGGGGGGAATTCACCCCTCCACTTT. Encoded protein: CASSQQGGNSPLHF.

The CDR3 DNA reads TGTGCCAGCAGCCGAGGCGTCTATGGTCAGTCCTACAATGAGCAGTTCTTC. Amino acid sequence: CASSRGVYGQSYNEQFF. The gene calls are TRBV7-7 and TRBJ2-1; D remains unclear. Germline V gene lookup returns CDR1 SSHAT and CDR2 FNYEAQ (reference sequence). The CDR3 extends over 17 amino acids. The V end lost 5 bases, the J end lost 1 base, and 18 bases lay between the germline ends.

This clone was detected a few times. The CDR3 loop reads CASSLVTGYEQYF. In DNA, the CDR3 is TGCGCCAGCAGCTTGGTAACTGGCTACGAGCAGTACTTC. The chain recombines TRBV23-1 with TRBJ2-7; D unresolved. TRBV23-1 is an open reading frame, and its role is uncertain. The CDR3 extends over 13 amino acids. V gave up 6 bases and J gave up 3 bases, with 12 bases separating them.

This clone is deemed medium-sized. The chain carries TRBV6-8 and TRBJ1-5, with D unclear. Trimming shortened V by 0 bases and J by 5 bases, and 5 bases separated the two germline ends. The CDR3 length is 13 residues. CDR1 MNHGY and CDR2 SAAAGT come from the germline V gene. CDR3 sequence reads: CASSYSGHQPQHF. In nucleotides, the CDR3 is TGTGCCAGCAGTTACTCTGGCCATCAGCCCCAGCATTTT.

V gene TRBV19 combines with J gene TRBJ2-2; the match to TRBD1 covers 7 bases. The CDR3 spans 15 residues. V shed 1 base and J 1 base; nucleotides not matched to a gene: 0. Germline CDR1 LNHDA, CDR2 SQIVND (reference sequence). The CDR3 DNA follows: TGTGCCAGTAGTATAGGACAGGGGAACACCGGGGAGCTGTTTTTT. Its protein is CASSIGQGNTGELFF.

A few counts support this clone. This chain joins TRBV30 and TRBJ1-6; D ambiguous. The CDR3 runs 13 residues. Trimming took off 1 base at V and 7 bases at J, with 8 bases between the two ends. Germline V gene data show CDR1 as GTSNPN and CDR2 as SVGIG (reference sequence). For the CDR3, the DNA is TGTGCCTGGAGTGAGACGAGAAATTCACCCCTCCACTTT. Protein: CAWSETRNSPLHF.

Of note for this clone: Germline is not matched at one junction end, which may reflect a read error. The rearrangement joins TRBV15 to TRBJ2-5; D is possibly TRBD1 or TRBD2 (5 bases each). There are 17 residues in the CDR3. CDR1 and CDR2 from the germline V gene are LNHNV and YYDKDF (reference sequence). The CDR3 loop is CASSLESREFYIETQYF. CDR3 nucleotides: TGTGCCAGCAGCTTGGAGAGCAGGGAGTTCTATATTGAGACCCAGTACTTC.

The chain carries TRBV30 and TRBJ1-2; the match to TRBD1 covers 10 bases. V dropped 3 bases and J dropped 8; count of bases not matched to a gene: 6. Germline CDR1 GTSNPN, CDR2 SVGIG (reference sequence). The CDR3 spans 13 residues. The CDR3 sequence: CAWRGTGAQGYTF. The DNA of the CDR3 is TGTGCCTGGAGAGGGACAGGGGCTCAAGGCTACACCTTC. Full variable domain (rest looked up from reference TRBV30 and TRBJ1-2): SQTIHQWPATLVQPVGSPLSLECTVEGTSNPNLYWYRQAAGRGLQLLFYSVGIGQISSEVPQNLSASRPQDRQFILSSKKLLLSDSGFYLCAWRGTGAQGYTFGSGTRLTVV.

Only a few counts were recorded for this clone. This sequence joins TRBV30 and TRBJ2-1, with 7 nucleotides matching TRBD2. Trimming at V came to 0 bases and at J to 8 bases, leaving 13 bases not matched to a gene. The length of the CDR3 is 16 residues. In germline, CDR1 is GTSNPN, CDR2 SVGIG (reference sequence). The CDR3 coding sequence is TGTGCCTGGAGTGTACAGAGCGGGGCCATCGGCGATGAGCAGTTCTTC. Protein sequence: CAWSVQSGAIGDEQFF. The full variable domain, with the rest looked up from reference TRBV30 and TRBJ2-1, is SQTIHQWPATLVQPVGSPLSLECTVEGTSNPNLYWYRQAAGRGLQLLFYSVGIGQISSEVPQNLSASRPQDRQFILSSKKLLLSDSGFYLCAWSVQSGAIGDEQFFGPGTRLTVL.

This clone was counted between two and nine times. CDR3 sequence reads: CATSLGTGSYEQYF. DNA for the CDR3: TGTGCCACCAGCCTGGGGACAGGTTCCTACGAGCAGTACTTC. This chain uses TRBV15 with TRBJ2-7; 8 bases fit TRBD1. Per germline, CDR1 LNHNV and CDR2 YYDKDF (reference sequence). Germline trimming cut 5 bases from V and 1 base from J; bases unmatched to any gene: 4. There are 14 residues in the CDR3.

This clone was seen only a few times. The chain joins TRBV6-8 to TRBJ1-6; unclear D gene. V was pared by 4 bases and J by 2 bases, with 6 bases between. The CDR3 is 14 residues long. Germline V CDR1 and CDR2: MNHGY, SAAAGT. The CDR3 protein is CASSSGPYNSPLHF. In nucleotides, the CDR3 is TGTGCCAGCAGTTCAGGTCCCTATAATTCACCCCTCCACTTT.

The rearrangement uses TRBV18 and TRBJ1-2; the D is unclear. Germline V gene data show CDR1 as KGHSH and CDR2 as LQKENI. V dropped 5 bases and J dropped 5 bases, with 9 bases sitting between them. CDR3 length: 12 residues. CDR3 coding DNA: TGTGCCAGCTCAGACGACACTTATGGCTACACCTTC. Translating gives CASSDDTYGYTF.

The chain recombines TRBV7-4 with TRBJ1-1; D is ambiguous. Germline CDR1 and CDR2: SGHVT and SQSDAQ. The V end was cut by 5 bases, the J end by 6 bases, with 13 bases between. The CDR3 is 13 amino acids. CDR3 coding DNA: TGTGCCAGCAGCCGATCGACGGATTCTGAAGCTTTCTTT. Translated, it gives CASSRSTDSEAFF. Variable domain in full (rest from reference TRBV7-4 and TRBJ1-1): GAGVSQSPRYKVAKRGRDVALRCDSISGHVTLYWYRQTLGQGSEVLTYSQSDAQRDKSGRPSGRFSAERPERSVSTLKIQRTEQGDSAVYLCASSRSTDSEAFFGQGTRLTVV.